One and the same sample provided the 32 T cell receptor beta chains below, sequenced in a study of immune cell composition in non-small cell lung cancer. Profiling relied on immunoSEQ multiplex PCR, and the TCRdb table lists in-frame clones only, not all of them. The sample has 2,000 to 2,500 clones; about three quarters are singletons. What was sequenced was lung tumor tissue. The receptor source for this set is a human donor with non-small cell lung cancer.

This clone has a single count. CDR3 sequence reads: CASSLTGGLALSTDTQYF. The CDR3 DNA sequence: TGTGCCAGCAGCTTAACGGGCGGTCTAGCTCTCAGCACAGATACGCAGTATTTT. The chain joins TRBV5-6 to TRBJ2-3; a weak D match, TRBD2 (5 bases). The V and J ends lost 2 bases and 0 bases respectively, with 19 bases between them. Germline V CDR1 and CDR2: SGHDT, YYEEEE. The CDR3 totals 18 residues.

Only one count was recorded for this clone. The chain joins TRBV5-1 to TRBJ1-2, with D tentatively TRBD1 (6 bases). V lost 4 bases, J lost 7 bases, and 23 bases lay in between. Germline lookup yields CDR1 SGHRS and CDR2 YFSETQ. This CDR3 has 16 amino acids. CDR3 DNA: TGCGCCAGCAGCGCCACCGGGACATCCGCGACGGTTGGCTACACCTTC. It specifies CASSATGTSATVGYTF.

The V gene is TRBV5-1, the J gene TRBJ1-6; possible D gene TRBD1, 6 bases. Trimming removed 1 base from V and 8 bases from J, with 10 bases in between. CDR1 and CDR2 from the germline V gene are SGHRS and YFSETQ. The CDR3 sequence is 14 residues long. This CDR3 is CASSLQGRDSPLHF. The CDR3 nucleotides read TGCGCCAGCAGCTTGCAGGGGAGGGATTCACCCCTCCACTTT.

This CDR3 reads CATSRGANPGQGFGYTF. The CDR3 nucleotides are TGTGCCACCAGCAGAGGGGCGAACCCGGGACAGGGGTTTGGCTACACCTTC. V gene TRBV15 combines with J gene TRBJ1-2; TRBD1 matches 10 bases. Germline V gives CDR1 LNHNV, CDR2 YYDKDF (reference sequence). The CDR3 runs to 17 residues. The V and J ends lost 1 base and 7 bases, in that order; junction bases with no gene match: 12.

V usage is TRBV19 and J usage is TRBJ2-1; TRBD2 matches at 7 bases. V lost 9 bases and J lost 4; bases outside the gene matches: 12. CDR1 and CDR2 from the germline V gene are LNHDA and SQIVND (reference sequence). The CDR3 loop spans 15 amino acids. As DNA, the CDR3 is TGTGCCAGCTCCTCAGGAGGAGCGGGGTACAATGAGCAGTTCTTC. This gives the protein CASSSGGAGYNEQFF. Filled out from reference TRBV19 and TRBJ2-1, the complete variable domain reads DGGITQSPKYLFRKEGQNVTLSCEQNLNHDAMYWYRQDPGQGLRLIYYSQIVNDFQKGDIAEGYSVSREKKESFPLTVTSAQKNPTAFYLCASSSGGAGYNEQFFGPGTRLTVL.

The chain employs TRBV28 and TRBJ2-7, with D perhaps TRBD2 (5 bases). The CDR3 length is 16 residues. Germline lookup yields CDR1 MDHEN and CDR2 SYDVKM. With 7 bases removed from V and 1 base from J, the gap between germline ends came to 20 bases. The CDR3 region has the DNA TGTGCCAGCACTCTAGCTGGACTGACGGTGTCCTACGAGCAGTACTTC. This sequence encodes CASTLAGLTVSYEQYF.

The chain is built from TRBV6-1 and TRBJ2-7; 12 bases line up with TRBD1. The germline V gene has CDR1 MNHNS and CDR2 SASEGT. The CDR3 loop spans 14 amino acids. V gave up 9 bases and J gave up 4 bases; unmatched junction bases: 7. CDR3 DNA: TGTGCCAGTAACCGGGACAGGGGGCGATACGAGCAGTACTTC. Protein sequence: CASNRDRGRYEQYF.

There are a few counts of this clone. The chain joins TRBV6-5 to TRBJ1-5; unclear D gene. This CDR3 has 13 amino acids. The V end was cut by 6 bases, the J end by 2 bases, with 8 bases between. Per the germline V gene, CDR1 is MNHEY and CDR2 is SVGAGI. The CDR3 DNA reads TGTGCCAGCAGCGCGTTGGGCAATCAGCCCCAGCATTTT. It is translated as CASSALGNQPQHF.

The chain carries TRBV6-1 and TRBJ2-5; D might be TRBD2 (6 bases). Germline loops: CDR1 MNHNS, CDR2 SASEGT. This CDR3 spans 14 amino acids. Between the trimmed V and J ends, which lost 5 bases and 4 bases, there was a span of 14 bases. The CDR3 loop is CASSPWTNSETQYF. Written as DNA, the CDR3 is TGTGCCAGCAGTCCATGGACTAATTCAGAGACCCAGTACTTC.

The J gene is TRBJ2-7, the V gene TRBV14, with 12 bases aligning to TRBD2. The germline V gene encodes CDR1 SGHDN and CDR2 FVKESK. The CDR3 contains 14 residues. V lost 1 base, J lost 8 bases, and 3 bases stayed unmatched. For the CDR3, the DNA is TGTGCCAGCAGCCAAGGACTAGCGGGAGTTAAGCAGTACTTC. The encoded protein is CASSQGLAGVKQYF.

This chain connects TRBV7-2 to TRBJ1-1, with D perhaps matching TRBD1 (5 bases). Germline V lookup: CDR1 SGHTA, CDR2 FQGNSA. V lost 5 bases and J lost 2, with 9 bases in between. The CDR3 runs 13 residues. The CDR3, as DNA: TGTGCCAGCAGCCGCGACAGAAACACTGAAGCTTTCTTT. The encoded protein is CASSRDRNTEAFF.

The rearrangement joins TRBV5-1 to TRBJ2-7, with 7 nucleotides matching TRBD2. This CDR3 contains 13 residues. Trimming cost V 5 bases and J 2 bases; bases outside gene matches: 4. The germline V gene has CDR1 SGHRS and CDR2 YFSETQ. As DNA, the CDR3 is TGCGCCAGCAGGACGGGAGGAACCTACGAGCAGTACTTC. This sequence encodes CASRTGGTYEQYF.

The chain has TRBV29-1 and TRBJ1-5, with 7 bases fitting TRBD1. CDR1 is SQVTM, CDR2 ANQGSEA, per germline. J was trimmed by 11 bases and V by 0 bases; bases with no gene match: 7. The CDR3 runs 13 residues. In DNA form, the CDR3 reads TGCAGCGTTGAAGATCTTCAGGGGGGATCCCAGCATTTT. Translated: CSVEDLQGGSQHF.

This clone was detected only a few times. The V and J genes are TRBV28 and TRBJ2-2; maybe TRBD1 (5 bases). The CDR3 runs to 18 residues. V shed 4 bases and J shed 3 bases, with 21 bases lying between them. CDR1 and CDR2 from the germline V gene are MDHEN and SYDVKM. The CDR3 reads CASSSSIYSPRDTGELFF. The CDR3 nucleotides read TGTGCCAGCAGTTCGTCAATTTATTCGCCCAGGGACACCGGGGAGCTGTTTTTT.

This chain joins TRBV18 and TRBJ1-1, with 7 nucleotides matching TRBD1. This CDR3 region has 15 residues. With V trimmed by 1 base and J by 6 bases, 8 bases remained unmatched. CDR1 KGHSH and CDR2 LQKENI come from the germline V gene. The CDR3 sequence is CASSPQGAGVAEAFF. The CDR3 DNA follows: TGTGCCAGCTCACCACAGGGGGCGGGTGTAGCTGAAGCTTTCTTT. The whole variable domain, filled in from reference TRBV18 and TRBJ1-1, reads NAGVMQNPRHLVRRRGQEARLRCSPMKGHSHVYWYRQLPEEGLKFMVYLQKENIIDESGMPKERFSAEFPKEGPSILRIQQVVRGDSAAYFCASSPQGAGVAEAFFGQGTRLTVV.

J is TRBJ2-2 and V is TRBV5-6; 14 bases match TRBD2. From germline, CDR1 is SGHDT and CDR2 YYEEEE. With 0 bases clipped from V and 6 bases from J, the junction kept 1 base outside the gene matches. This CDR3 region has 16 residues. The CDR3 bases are TGTGCCAGCAGCTTGGTGACTAGCGGGAGGGCCGGGGAGCTGTTTTTT. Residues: CASSLVTSGRAGELFF.

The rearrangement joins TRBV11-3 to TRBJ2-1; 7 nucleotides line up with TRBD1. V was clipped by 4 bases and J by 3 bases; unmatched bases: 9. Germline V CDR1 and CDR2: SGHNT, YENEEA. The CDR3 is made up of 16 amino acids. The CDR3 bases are TGTGCCAGCAGCTCGACCACAGGGGCTTACTACAATGAGCAGTTCTTC. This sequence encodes CASSSTTGAYYNEQFF.

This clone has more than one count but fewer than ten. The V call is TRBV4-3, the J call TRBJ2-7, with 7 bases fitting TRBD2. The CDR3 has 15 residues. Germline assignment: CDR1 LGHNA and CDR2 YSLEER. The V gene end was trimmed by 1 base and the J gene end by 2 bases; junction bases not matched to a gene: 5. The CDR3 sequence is CASSQAKRGPYEQYF. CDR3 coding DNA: TGCGCCAGCAGCCAAGCAAAGCGGGGTCCCTACGAGCAGTACTTC.

The chain's CDR3 is CASSIAGGPRETQYF. The DNA for the CDR3 is TGTGCCAGTAGTATAGCGGGAGGGCCGCGAGAGACCCAGTACTTC. The chain carries TRBV19 and TRBJ2-5, with TRBD2 matching over 8 bases. Germline CDR1 LNHDA, CDR2 SQIVND (reference sequence). The CDR3 loop spans 15 amino acids. V gave up 1 base and J gave up 4 bases; unmatched junction bases: 5. Full variable domain (missing parts from reference TRBV19 and TRBJ2-5): DGGITQSPKYLFRKEGQNVTLSCEQNLNHDAMYWYRQDPGQGLRLIYYSQIVNDFQKGDIAEGYSVSREKKESFPLTVTSAQKNPTAFYLCASSIAGGPRETQYFGPGTRLLVL.

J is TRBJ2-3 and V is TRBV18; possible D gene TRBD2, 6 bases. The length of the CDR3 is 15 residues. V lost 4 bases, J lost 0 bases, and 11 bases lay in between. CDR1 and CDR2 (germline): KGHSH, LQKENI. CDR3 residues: CASSLWEESTDTQYF. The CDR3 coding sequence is TGTGCCAGCTCACTCTGGGAGGAAAGCACAGATACGCAGTATTTT.

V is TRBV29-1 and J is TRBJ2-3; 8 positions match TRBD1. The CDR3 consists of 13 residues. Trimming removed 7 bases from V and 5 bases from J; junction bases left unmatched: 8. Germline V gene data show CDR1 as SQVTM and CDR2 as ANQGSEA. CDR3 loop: CSGQGTRGDTQYF. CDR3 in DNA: TGCAGCGGACAGGGGACGAGGGGAGATACGCAGTATTTT.

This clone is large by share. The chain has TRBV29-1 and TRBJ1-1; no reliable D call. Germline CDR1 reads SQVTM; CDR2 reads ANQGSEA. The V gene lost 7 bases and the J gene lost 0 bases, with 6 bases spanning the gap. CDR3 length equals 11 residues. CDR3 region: CSGSMNTEAFF. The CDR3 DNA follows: TGCAGCGGCAGTATGAACACTGAAGCTTTCTTT.

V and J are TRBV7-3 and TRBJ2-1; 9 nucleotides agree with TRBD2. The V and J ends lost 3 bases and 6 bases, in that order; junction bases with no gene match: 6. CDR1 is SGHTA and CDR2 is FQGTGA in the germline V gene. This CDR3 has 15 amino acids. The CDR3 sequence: CASSFQAGGGNEQFF. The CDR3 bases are TGTGCCAGCAGCTTTCAAGCGGGAGGTGGCAATGAGCAGTTCTTC.

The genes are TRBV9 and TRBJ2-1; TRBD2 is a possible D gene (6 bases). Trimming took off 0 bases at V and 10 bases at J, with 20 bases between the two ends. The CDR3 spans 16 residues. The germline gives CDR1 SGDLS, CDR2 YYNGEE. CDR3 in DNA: TGTGCCAGCAGCGTAGATGAGCGGAGGGGATTTACAGAGCAGTTCTTC. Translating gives CASSVDERRGFTEQFF.

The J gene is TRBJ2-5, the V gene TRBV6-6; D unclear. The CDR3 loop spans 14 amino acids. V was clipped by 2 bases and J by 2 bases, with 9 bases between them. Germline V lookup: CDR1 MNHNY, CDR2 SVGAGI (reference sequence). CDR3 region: CASSYLGLQETQYF. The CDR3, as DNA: TGTGCCAGCAGTTACCTGGGCCTACAAGAGACCCAGTACTTC.

The CDR3, as DNA: TGTGCCAGCAGTTCGACAGGGCCTAGTTATCAGCCCCAGCATTTT. It codes for CASSSTGPSYQPQHF. V usage is TRBV28 and J usage is TRBJ1-5; 7 nucleotides agree with TRBD1. The CDR3 length is 15 residues. V lost 4 bases, J lost 5 bases, and 8 bases stayed unmatched. CDR1 is MDHEN and CDR2 is SYDVKM in the germline V gene.

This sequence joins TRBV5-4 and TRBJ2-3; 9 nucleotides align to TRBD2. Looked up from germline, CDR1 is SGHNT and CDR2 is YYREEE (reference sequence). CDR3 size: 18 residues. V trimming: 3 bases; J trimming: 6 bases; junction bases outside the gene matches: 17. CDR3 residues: CASSSEVGTSRYGDTQYF. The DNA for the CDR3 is TGTGCCAGCAGCTCCGAGGTGGGGACTAGCCGATATGGGGATACGCAGTATTTT.

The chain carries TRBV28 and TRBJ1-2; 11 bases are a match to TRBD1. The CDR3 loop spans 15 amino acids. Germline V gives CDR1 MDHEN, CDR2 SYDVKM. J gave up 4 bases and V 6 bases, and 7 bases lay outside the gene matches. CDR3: CASSPPDRGPYGYTF. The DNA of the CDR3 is TGTGCCAGCAGCCCGCCGGACAGGGGGCCCTATGGCTACACCTTC.

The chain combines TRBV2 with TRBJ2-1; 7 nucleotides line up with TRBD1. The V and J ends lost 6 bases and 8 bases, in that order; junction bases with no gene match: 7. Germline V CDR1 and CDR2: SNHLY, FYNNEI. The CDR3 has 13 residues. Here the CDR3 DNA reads TGTGCCAGCAGAGCCATCCAGGGGGATGAGCAGTTCTTC. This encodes CASRAIQGDEQFF. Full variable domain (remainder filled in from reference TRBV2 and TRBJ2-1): EPEVTQTPSHQVTQMGQEVILRCVPISNHLYFYWYRQILGQKVEFLVSFYNNEISEKSEIFDDQFSVERPDGSNFTLKIRSTKLEDSAMYFCASRAIQGDEQFFGPGTRLTVL.

The CDR3 region is CAISSRDSSGNTIYF. The CDR3 coding sequence is TGTGCCATCAGTTCTCGGGACAGCTCTGGAAACACCATATATTTT. This sequence joins TRBV10-3 and TRBJ1-3; 7 nucleotides match TRBD1. Germline CDR1 and CDR2: ENHRY and SYGVKD. The CDR3 loop spans 15 amino acids. Unmatched junction bases numbered 4, after V lost 5 bases and J lost 0 bases.

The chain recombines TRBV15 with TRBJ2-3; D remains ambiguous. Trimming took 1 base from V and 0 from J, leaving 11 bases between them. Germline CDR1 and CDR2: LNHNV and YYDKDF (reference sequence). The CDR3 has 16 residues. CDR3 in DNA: TGTGCCACCAGCAGAGGACTGCAATTGAGCACAGATACGCAGTATTTT. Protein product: CATSRGLQLSTDTQYF.

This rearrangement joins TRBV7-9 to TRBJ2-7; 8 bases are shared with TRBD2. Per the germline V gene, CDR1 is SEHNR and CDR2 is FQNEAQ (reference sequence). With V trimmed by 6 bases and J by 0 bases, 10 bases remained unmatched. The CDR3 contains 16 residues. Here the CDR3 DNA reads TGTGCCAGCAGTCAAATGACTAGCGCCCACTCCTACGAGCAGTACTTC. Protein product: CASSQMTSAHSYEQYF.